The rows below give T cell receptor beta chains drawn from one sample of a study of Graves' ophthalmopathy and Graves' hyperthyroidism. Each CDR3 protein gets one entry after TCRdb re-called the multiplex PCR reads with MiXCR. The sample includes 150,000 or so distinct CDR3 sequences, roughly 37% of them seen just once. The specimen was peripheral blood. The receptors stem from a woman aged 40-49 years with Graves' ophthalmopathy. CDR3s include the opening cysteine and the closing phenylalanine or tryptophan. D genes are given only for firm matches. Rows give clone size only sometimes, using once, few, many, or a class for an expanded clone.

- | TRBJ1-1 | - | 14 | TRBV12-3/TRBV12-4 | TGTGCCAGCAGTTTAGCCCCAGTCACCACTGAAGCTTTCTTT | CASSLAPVTTEAFF
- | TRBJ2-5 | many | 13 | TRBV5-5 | TGTGCCAGCGCGGGACAGAGACAAGAGACCCAGTACTTC | CASAGQRQETQYF
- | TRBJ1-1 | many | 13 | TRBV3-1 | TGTGCCAGCAGCCAAGGGGGGACGTTGGAAGCTTTCTTT | CASSQGGTLEAFF
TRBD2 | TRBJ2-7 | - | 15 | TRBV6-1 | TGTGCCAGCAGTGAAGCTAGCGGGAGCTCCTACGAGCAGTACTTC | CASSEASGSSYEQYF
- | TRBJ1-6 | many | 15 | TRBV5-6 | TGTGCCTCCGCCCAGGGGAGCTCCTATAATTCACCCCTCCACTTT | CASAQGSSYNSPLHF
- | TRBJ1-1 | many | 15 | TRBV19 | TGTGCCAGTAGCACACCCCCCTTGGGGAACACTGAAGCTTTCTTT | CASSTPPLGNTEAFF
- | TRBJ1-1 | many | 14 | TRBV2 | TGTGCCAGCAGTGAATGGGGTATGAGCACTGAAGCTTTCTTT | CASSEWGMSTEAFF
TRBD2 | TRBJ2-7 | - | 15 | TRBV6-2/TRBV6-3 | TGTGCCAGCACGGCGGAGACTAGCTTCTCCTACGAGCAGTACTTC | CASTAETSFSYEQYF
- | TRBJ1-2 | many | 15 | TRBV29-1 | TGCAGCGTTGAAGAAAGGATCAGGTTTGTAGGTGGCTACACCTTC | CSVEERIRFVGGYTF
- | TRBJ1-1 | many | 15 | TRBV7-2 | TGTGCCAGCAGCTTAGCGGGACACCTGAACACTGAAGCTTTCTTT | CASSLAGHLNTEAFF
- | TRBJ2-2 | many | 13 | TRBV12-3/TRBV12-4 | TGTGCCAGCGGGAGGCTTGAAACCGGGGAGCTGTTTTTT | CASGRLETGELFF
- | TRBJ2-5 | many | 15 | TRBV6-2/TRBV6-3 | TGTGCCAGCAGTTACATCACAGGGTCGGGAGAGACCCAGTACTTC | CASSYITGSGETQYF
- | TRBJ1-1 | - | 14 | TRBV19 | TGTGCCAGTAGTATGTGGAGGGAGAACACTGAAGCTTTCTTT | CASSMWRENTEAFF
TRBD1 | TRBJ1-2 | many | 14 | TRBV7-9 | TGTGCCAGCAGCGCTGGCGGACAGGAGAATGGCTACACCTTC | CASSAGGQENGYTF
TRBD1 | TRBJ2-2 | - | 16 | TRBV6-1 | TGTGCCAGCAGCCCTCTCCGGGACAGAAACACCGGGGAGCTGTTTTTT | CASSPLRDRNTGELFF
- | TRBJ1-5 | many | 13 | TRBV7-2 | TGTGCCAGCAGCCGCGGTGGGACTCAGCCCCAGCATTTT | CASSRGGTQPQHF
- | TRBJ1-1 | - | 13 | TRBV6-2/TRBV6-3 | TGTGCCAGCAGTTACTCGACGTTAGCTGAAGCTTTCTTT | CASSYSTLAEAFF
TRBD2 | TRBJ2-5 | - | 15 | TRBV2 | TGTGCCAGCAGTTTCGGTCCACTAGCGAAAGAGACCCAGTACTTC | CASSFGPLAKETQYF
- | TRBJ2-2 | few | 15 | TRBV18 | TGTGCCAGCTACCCCGCAGGGGCAAACACCGGGGAGCTGTTTTTT | CASYPAGANTGELFF
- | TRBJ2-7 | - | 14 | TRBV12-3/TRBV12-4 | TGTGCCAGCAGTCCTGGGCCTGCCGGGGGCGAGCAGTACTTC | CASSPGPAGGEQYF
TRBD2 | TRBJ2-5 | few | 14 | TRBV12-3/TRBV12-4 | TGTGCCAGCAGGATAGCGGGAGTCGGGGAGACCCAGTACTTC | CASRIAGVGETQYF
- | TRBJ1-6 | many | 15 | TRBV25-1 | TGTGCCAGCAGTGTTACGACAGGATATAATTCACCCCTCCACTTT | CASSVTTGYNSPLHF
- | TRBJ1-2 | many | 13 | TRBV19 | TGTGCCAGTAGTAGAGGACCCAACTATGGCTACACCTTC | CASSRGPNYGYTF
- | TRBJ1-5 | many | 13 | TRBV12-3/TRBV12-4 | TGTGCCAGCAGTTTATGGGACGATCAGCCCCAGCATTTT | CASSLWDDQPQHF
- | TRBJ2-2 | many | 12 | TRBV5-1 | TGCGCCAGCAGCTCCAATCCCGGGGAGCTGTTTTTT | CASSSNPGELFF
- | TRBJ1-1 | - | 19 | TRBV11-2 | TGTGCCAGCAACTTAGATACAATTTGGCGGGGGGCTTCGGTCACTGAAGCTTTCTTT | CASNLDTIWRGASVTEAFF
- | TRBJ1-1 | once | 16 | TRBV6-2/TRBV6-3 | TGTGCCAGCAGTGGGGAATGGGGCTCAGGGAACACTGAAGCTTTCTTT | CASSGEWGSGNTEAFF
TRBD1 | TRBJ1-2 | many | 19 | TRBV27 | TGTGCCAGCAGTTTCCGATCCGGGACAGCAACCACTAAGCGGTATGGCTACACCTTC | CASSFRSGTATTKRYGYTF
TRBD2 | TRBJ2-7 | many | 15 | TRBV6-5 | TGTGCCAGCAGTTACGGATTAGCGGGAGTAGAAGAGCAGTACTTC | CASSYGLAGVEEQYF
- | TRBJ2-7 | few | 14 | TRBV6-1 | TGTGCCAGCAGTGTCACCACGAGCTCCTACGAGCAGTACTTC | CASSVTTSSYEQYF
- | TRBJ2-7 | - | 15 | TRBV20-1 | TGCAGTGCTAAGGGACTCGGAGGGAGGACCTACGAGCAGTACTTC | CSAKGLGGRTYEQYF
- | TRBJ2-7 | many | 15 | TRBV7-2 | TGTGCCAGCAGCTTAGCATGGGGCACGAACTACGAGCAGTACTTC | CASSLAWGTNYEQYF
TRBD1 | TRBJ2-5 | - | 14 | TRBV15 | TGTGCCACCAGCGGGCGGACAGGGGGCGAGACCCAGTACTTC | CATSGRTGGETQYF
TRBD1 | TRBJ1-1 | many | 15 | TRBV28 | TGTGCCACCAAAACCGCCGGGACAGGGAGGGCTGAAGCTTTCTTT | CATKTAGTGRAEAFF
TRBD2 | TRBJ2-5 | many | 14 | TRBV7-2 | TGTGCCAGCAGCCCTTTAGCGGGAGCGGAGACCCAGTACTTC | CASSPLAGAETQYF
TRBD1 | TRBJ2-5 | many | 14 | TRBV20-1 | TGCAGTGCTAGCGGGGACAGGGTCAAAGAGACCCAGTACTTC | CSASGDRVKETQYF
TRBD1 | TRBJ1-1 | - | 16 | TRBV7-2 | TGTGCCAGCAGCGTAACGGACAGGGGTTATAACACTGAAGCTTTCTTT | CASSVTDRGYNTEAFF
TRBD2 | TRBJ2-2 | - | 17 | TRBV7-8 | TGTGCCAGCAGCTCCTCGGGGGGAGCAGCAAGCACCGGGGAGCTGTTTTTT | CASSSSGGAASTGELFF
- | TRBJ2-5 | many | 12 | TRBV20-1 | TGCAGTGCTCCAAGGGGTGGCGTGACCCAGTACTTC | CSAPRGGVTQYF
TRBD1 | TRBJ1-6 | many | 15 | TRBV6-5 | TGTGCCAGCAGCGCCAGGAGACAGGGATCTGTACCCCTCCACTTT | CASSARRQGSVPLHF
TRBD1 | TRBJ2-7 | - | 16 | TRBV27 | TGTGCCAGCAGTCCCGTTTCGGGGACAGGGGTATCGGGGCAGTACTTC | CASSPVSGTGVSGQYF
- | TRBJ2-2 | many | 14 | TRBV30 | TGTGCCTGGAGTGTCAATGTTGGCACCGGGGAGCTGTTTTTT | CAWSVNVGTGELFF
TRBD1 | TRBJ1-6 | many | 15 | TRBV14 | TGTGCCAGCAGACCGACAGGGGGCTATAATTCACCCCTCCACTTT | CASRPTGGYNSPLHF
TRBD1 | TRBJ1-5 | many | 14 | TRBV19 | TGTGCCAGTAGTATCGGGACAGCCAATCAGCCCCAGCATTTT | CASSIGTANQPQHF
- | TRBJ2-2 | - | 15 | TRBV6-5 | TGTGCCAGCAGTTCAAAGACTCGCTTGGCCGGGGAGCTGTTTTTT | CASSSKTRLAGELFF
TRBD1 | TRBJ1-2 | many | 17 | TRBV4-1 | TGCGCCAGCAGACCTATACAGGGGCCCGGCACCCTCTATGGCTACACCTTC | CASRPIQGPGTLYGYTF
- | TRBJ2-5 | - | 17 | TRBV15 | TGTGCCACCAGCAGAGATGGGTTGGGGGCGACAAGGGGGACCCAGTACTTC | CATSRDGLGATRGTQYF
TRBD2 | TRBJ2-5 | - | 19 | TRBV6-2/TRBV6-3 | TGTGCCAGCAGTTACTCGACTACAGCGGGGACGCCTGACCAAGAGACCCAGTACTTC | CASSYSTTAGTPDQETQYF
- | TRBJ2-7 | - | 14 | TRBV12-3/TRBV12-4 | TGTGCCAGCAGCTTCCGGGACGGAACCTACGAGCAGTACTTC | CASSFRDGTYEQYF
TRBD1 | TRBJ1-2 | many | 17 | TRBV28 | TGTGCCAGCAGTCCCCTTAGCCGAACAGGGGCTAACTATGGCTACACCTTC | CASSPLSRTGANYGYTF
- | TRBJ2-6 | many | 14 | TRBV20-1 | TGCAGTGCTCCGACAGTATCCGGGGCCAACGTCCTGACTTTC | CSAPTVSGANVLTF
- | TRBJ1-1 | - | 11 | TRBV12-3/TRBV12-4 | TGTACCAGCAGTTCAGACAGGAAAGCTTTCTTT | CTSSSDRKAFF
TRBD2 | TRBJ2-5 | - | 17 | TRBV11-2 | TGTGCCAGCAGCTCCAGATGGACTAGCGGGAGTCAAGAGACCCAGTACTTC | CASSSRWTSGSQETQYF
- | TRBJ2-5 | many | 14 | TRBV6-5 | TGTGCCAGCAGTTCCCCGGGAGTAGGGGAGACCCAGTACTTC | CASSSPGVGETQYF
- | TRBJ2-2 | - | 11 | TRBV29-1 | TGCAGCGCGGGAGTCACCGGGGAGCTGTTTTTT | CSAGVTGELFF
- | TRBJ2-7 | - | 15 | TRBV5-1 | TGCGCCAGCAGCAGATATGTGGCAGGGCGGTGCGAGCAGTACTTC | CASSRYVAGRCEQYF
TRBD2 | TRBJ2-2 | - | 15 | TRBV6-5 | TGTGCCAGCAGTTATGTTAGCGGGAACGCCGGGGAGCTGTTTTTT | CASSYVSGNAGELFF
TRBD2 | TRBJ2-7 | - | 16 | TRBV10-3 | TGTGCCATCAGTGGAGCGTGGGCGGGAGTACGGTACGAGCAGTACTTC | CAISGAWAGVRYEQYF